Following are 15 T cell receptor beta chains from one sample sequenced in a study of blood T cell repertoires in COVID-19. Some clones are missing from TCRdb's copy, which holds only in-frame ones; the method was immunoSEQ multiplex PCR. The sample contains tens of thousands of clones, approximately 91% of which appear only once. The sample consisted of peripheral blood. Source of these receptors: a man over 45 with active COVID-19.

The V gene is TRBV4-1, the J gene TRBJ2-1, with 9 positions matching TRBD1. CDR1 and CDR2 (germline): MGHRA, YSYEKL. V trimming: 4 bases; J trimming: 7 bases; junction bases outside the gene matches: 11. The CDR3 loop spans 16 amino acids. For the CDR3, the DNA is TGCGCCAGCAGCCCCGGGTACAGGGGGCTAGTAAATGAGCAGTTCTTC. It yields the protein CASSPGYRGLVNEQFF.

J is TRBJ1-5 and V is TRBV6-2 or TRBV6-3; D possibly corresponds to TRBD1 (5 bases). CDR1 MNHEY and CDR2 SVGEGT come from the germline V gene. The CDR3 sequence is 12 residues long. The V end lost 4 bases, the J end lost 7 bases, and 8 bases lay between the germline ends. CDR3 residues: CASSLGVQPQHF. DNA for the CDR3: TGTGCCAGCAGTTTAGGGGTCCAGCCCCAGCATTTT.

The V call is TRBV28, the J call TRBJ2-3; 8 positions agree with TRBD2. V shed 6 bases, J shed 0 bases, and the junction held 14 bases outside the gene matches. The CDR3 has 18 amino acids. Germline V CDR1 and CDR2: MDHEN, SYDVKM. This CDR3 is CASSPPSGGGSSTDTQYF. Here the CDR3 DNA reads TGTGCCAGCAGCCCCCCGAGCGGGGGTGGATCTAGCACAGATACGCAGTATTTT.

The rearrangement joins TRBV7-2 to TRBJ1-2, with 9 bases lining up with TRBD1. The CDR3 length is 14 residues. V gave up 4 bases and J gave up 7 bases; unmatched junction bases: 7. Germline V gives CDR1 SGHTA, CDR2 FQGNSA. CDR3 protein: CASSYPGQGGGYTF. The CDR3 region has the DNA TGTGCCAGCAGCTACCCGGGACAGGGTGGTGGCTACACCTTC.

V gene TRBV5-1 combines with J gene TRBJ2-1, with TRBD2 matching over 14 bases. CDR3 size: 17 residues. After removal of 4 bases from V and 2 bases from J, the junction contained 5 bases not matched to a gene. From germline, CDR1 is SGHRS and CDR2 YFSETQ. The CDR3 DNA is TGCGCCAGCAGCGTGACTAGCGGGGGGGCCCCCTACAATGAGCAGTTCTTC. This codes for CASSVTSGGAPYNEQFF.

This chain's CDR3 is CSVVPGQHLDTQYF. The DNA of the CDR3 is TGCAGCGTGGTACCGGGACAGCATCTAGATACGCAGTATTTT. The rearrangement links TRBV29-1 to TRBJ2-3; 7 bases align to TRBD1. The CDR3 is 14 amino acids. Germline V gene sequence: CDR1 SQVTM, CDR2 ANQGSEA. V dropped 6 bases and J dropped 5; count of bases not matched to a gene: 11.

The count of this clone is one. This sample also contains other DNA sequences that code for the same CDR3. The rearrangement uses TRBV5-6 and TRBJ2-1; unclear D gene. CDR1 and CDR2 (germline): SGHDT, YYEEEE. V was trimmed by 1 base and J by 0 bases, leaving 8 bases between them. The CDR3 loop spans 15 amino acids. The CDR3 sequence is CASSLRRSSYNEQFF. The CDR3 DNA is TGTGCCAGCAGCTTGCGGCGGAGCTCCTACAATGAGCAGTTCTTC.

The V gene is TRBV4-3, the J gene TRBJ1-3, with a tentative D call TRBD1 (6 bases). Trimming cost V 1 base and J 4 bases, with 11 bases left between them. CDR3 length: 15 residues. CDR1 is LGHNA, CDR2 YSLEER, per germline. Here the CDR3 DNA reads TGCGCCAGCAGCCAAGCACCGACAGGCGGAAACACCATATATTTT. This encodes CASSQAPTGGNTIYF.

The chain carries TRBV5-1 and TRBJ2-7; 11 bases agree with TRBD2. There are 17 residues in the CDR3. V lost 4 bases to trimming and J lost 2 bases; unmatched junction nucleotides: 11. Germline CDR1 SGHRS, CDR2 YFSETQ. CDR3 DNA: TGCGCCAGCAGCCCGGGGACTAGCGGAGTCTTCACCTACGAGCAGTACTTC. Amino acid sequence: CASSPGTSGVFTYEQYF.

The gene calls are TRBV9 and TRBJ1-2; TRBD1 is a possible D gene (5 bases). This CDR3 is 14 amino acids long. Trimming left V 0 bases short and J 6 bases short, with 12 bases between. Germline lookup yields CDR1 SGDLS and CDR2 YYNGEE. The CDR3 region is CASSVATEGHGYTF. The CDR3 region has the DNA TGTGCCAGCAGCGTAGCTACGGAGGGGCATGGCTACACCTTC.

CDR3 in DNA: TGTGCCAGCTCTCCAATACCGGGACAGAACTATGGCTACACCTTC. It translates to CASSPIPGQNYGYTF. The chain recombines TRBV18 with TRBJ1-2; 7 bases line up with TRBD1. The germline CDR1 and CDR2 sequences are KGHSH and LQKENI. With V trimmed by 6 bases and J by 2 bases, 9 bases remained unmatched. There are 15 residues in the CDR3.

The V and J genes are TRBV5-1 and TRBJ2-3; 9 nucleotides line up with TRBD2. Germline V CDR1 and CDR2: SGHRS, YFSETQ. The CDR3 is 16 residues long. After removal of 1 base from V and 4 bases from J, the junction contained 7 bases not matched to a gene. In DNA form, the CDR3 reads TGCGCCAGCAGCTTGCAGTTAGCGGGGGACGCAGATACGCAGTATTTT. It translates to CASSLQLAGDADTQYF.

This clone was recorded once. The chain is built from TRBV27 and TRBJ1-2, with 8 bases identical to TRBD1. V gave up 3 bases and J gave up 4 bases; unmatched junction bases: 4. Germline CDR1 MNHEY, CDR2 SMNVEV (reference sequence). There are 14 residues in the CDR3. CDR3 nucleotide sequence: TGTGCCAGCAGTTTCACAGGGGGACGCTATGGCTACACCTTC. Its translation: CASSFTGGRYGYTF.

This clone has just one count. CDR3 DNA sequence: TGTGCCATAGCAGGGGGCCCCGTGTCTGGAAACACCATATATTTT. It encodes CAIAGGPVSGNTIYF. The chain combines TRBV28 with TRBJ1-3; the match to TRBD1 covers 8 bases. CDR1 and CDR2 (germline): MDHEN, SYDVKM. CDR3 length: 15 residues. Losses at the gene ends were 10 bases for V and 1 base for J; bases not matched to a gene: 9.

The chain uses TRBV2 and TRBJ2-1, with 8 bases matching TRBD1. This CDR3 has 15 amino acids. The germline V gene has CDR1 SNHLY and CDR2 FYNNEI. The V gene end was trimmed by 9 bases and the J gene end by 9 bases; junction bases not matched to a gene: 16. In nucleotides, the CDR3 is TGTGCCAGTATCGACAGGGGTGTAGGACGGGGTGAGCAGTTCTTC. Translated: CASIDRGVGRGEQFF.